Listed below are T cell receptor beta chains from one sample, sequenced in a study of regulatory T cells in long-lasting Graves disease. TCRdb called the multiplex PCR reads again in MiXCR, with one record for every CDR3 protein. The sample lists 400,000 to 500,000 distinct CDR3 sequences; 20% to 25% were seen once. Sample: peripheral blood mononuclear cells (PBMCs), taken when the disease was refractory, from a patient treated with antithyroid drugs. All receptors derive from a female donor with Graves disease. Both conserved end residues are part of each CDR3. A D gene is named only where the DNA matches it firmly. The size of a clone is reported for some rows only, either as once, few or many, or as a class for expanded clones.

j_call	d_call	clone_size	cdr3_length	v_call	cdr3_aa	cdr3_nt
TRBJ2-7	TRBD2	-	15	TRBV12-3/TRBV12-4	CASSSGGPRSYEQYF	TGTGCCAGCAGTTCGGGGGGGCCCCGCTCCTACGAGCAGTACTTC
TRBJ1-1	TRBD1	few	14	TRBV6-9	CASSSDRGRAEAFF	TGTGCCAGCAGTTCGGACAGGGGGCGAGCTGAAGCTTTCTTT
TRBJ1-2	-	many	11	TRBV7-2	CASSLTNGYTF	TGTGCCAGCAGCTTGACAAATGGCTACACCTTC
TRBJ1-2	-	many	14	TRBV6-5	CASSYTPLGKGYTF	TGTGCCAGCAGTTACACCCCGCTGGGGAAGGGCTACACCTTC
TRBJ2-3	TRBD1	many	14	TRBV24-1	CATTEGGGTDTQYF	TGTGCCACCACTGAAGGGGGCGGCACAGATACGCAGTATTTT
TRBJ1-5	-	few	12	TRBV20-1	CSARETNQPQHF	TGCAGTGCTAGAGAGACCAATCAGCCCCAGCATTTT
TRBJ1-2	TRBD1	-	11	TRBV20-1	CSAGDSYGYTF	TGCAGTGCTGGGGACAGCTATGGCTACACCTTC
TRBJ2-6	-	many	14	TRBV27	CASSLSSGANVLTF	TGTGCCAGCAGCCTCAGCTCTGGGGCCAACGTCCTGACTTTC
TRBJ1-5	TRBD1	once	17	TRBV19	CASNPLSGQGARQPQHF	TGTGCCAGTAACCCCCTTTCGGGACAGGGGGCTCGCCAGCCCCAGCATTTT
TRBJ1-5	-	few	14	TRBV6-9	CASSYGQGSQPQHF	TGTGCCAGCAGTTACGGGCAGGGGAGTCAGCCCCAGCATTTT
TRBJ2-7	-	-	15	TRBV4-1	CASSPLSGTSYEQYF	TGCGCCAGCAGCCCCCTCAGCGGTACTTCCTACGAGCAGTACTTC
TRBJ1-5	-	many	14	TRBV5-5	CASSFTSGNQPQHF	TGTGCCAGCAGCTTTACCTCAGGCAATCAGCCCCAGCATTTT
TRBJ2-7	TRBD1	many	17	TRBV29-1	CSVEAEVLGTGSFEQYF	TGCAGCGTTGAAGCGGAGGTATTGGGGACAGGGTCGTTCGAGCAGTACTTC
TRBJ2-2	TRBD1	many	16	TRBV28	CASSLWDRGAPGELFF	TGTGCCAGCAGTTTATGGGACAGGGGCGCGCCCGGGGAGCTGTTTTTT
TRBJ2-7	TRBD2	many	13	TRBV10-3	CAISEGTTPEQYF	TGTGCCATCAGTGAGGGGACTACCCCCGAGCAGTACTTC
TRBJ2-4	TRBD1	many	13	TRBV6-5	CASSYEGAGIQYF	TGTGCCAGCAGTTACGAGGGGGCTGGCATTCAGTACTTC
TRBJ2-6	-	-	15	TRBV6-1	CASAWTVSGANVLTF	TGTGCCAGCGCCTGGACGGTCTCTGGGGCCAACGTCCTGACTTTC
TRBJ2-5	-	many	14	TRBV7-3	CASSPDRARGTQYF	TGTGCCAGCAGCCCTGACAGGGCGCGGGGGACCCAGTACTTC
TRBJ1-2	-	few	15	TRBV15	CATSRDPARDYGYTF	TGTGCCACCAGCAGAGATCCGGCCAGGGACTATGGCTACACCTTC
TRBJ1-5	TRBD1	many	16	TRBV28	CASSQAGTGVIGPQHF	TGTGCCAGCAGCCAGGCCGGGACAGGGGTAATAGGGCCCCAGCATTTT
TRBJ2-7	-	many	14	TRBV5-1	CASSFGGEGYEQYF	TGCGCCAGCAGCTTCGGGGGAGAAGGCTACGAGCAGTACTTC
TRBJ2-1	-	many	15	TRBV6-2/TRBV6-3	CASSYEAGWVNEQFF	TGTGCCAGCAGTTACGAGGCAGGGTGGGTCAATGAGCAGTTCTTC
TRBJ2-7	TRBD1	-	15	TRBV7-9	CASSLVGTGRHEQYF	TGTGCCAGCAGCTTAGTTGGGACAGGGCGACACGAGCAGTACTTC
TRBJ1-2	-	many	13	TRBV28	CATLGQHYSFYTF	TGTGCCACCCTGGGGCAGCACTACTCCTTCTACACCTTC
TRBJ1-2	-	many	12	TRBV28	CASSLSGLGYTF	TGTGCCAGCAGTTTATCGGGACTTGGCTACACCTTC
TRBJ2-1	TRBD2	few	14	TRBV24-1	CATSDYLAGVKQFF	TGTGCCACCAGTGATTATCTAGCGGGAGTGAAGCAGTTCTTC
TRBJ2-7	TRBD1	few	15	TRBV3-1	CASSLRGQGKYEQYF	TGTGCCAGCAGCCTTCGAGGACAGGGTAAATACGAGCAGTACTTC
TRBJ2-5	TRBD2	many	14	TRBV7-2	CASSTGPSGETQYF	TGTGCCAGCAGCACTGGGCCTAGCGGAGAGACCCAGTACTTC
TRBJ1-1	TRBD1	-	14	TRBV6-1	CASREGQDYTEAFF	TGTGCCAGCAGGGAGGGACAGGACTACACTGAAGCTTTCTTT
TRBJ2-5	-	few	14	TRBV9	CASSGGTEQETQYF	TGTGCCAGCAGCGGTGGGACGGAGCAAGAGACCCAGTACTTC